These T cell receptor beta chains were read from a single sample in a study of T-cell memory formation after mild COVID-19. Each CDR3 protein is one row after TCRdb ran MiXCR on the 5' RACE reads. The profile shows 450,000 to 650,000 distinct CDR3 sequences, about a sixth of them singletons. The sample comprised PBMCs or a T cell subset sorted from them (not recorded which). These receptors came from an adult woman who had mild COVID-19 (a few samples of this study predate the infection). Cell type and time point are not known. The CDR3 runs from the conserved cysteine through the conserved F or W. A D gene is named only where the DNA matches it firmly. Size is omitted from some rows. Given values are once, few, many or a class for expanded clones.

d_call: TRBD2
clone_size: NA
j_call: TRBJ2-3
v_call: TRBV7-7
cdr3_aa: CASSPTSGRRTDTQYF
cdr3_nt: TGTGCTAGCAGCCCGACTAGCGGGAGAAGGACAGATACGCAGTATTTT

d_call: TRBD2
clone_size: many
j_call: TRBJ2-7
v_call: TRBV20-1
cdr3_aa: CSARDYLAGVGEQYF
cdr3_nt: TGCAGTGCTAGAGACTACCTAGCGGGAGTCGGCGAGCAGTACTTC

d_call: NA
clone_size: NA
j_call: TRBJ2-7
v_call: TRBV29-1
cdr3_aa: CSVEVWDGSYEQYF
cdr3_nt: TGCAGCGTTGAGGTGTGGGACGGAAGCTACGAGCAGTACTTC

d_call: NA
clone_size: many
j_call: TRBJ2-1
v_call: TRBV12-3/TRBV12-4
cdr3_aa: CASSSWAQAAFF
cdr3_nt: TGTGCCAGCAGTTCCTGGGCCCAGGCGGCGTTCTTC

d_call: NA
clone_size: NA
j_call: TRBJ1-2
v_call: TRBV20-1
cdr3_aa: CSGSPIGSGYGYTF
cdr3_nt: TGCAGTGGAAGCCCCATAGGGAGCGGTTATGGCTACACCTTC

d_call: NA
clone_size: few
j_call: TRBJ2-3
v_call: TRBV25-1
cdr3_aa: CASSEAGAKTDTQYF
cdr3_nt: TGTGCCAGCAGTGAGGCGGGGGCGAAAACAGATACGCAGTATTTT

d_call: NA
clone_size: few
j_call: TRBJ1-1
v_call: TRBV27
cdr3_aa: CASSFGRANTEAFF
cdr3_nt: TGTGCCAGCAGTTTTGGAAGGGCTAACACTGAAGCTTTCTTT

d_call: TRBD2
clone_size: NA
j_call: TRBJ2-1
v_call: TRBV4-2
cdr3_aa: CASSQGANSGLAVYNEQFF
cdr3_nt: TGTGCCAGCAGCCAGGGGGCCAACTCGGGACTAGCGGTTTACAATGAGCAGTTCTTC

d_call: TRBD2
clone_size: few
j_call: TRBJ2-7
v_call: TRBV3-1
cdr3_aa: CASSQDLLAGVWGEQYF
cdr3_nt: TGTGCCAGCAGCCAAGATTTACTAGCGGGAGTCTGGGGGGAGCAGTACTTC

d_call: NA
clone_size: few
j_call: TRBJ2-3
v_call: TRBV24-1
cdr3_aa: CATSGDSPTDTQYF
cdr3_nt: TGTGCCACCAGTGGCGACAGTCCCACGGATACGCAGTATTTT

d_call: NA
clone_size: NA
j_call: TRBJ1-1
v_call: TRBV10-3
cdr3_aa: CAISEVDRTEAFF
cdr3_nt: TGTGCCATCAGTGAAGTTGACCGCACTGAAGCTTTCTTT

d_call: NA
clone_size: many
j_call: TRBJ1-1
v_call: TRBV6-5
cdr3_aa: CASSLSDGLNTEAFF
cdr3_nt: TGTGCCAGCAGTCTCTCGGACGGCTTGAACACTGAAGCTTTCTTT

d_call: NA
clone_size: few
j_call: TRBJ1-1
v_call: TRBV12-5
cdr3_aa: CASGLDPGVPVTEAFF
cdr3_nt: TGTGCTAGTGGTTTGGACCCGGGAGTTCCTGTCACTGAAGCTTTCTTT

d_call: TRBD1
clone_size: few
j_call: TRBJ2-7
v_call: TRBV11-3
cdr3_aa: CASSLDLTGMSYEQYF
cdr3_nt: TGTGCCAGCAGCTTAGACCTGACAGGGATGTCCTACGAGCAGTACTTC

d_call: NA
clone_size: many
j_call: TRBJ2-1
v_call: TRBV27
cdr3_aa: CASSPRLRHSSYNEQFF
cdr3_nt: TGTGCCAGCAGTCCCCGACTCCGACACAGCTCCTACAATGAGCAGTTCTTC

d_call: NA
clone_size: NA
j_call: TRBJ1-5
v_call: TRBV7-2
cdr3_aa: CASSLAWGLSNQPQHF
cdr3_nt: TGTGCCAGCAGCTTAGCTTGGGGGCTAAGCAATCAGCCCCAGCATTTT

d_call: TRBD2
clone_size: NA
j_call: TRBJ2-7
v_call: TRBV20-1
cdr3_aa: CSARGTSVYEQYF
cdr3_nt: TGCAGTGCTCGCGGGACTAGCGTCTACGAGCAGTACTTC

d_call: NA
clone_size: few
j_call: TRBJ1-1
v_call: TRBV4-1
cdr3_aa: CASSQRTNTEAFF
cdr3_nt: TGCGCCAGCAGCCAACGGACAAACACTGAAGCTTTCTTT

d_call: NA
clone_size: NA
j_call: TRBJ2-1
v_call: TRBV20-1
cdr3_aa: CSARDLEEAYNEQFF
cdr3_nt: TGCAGTGCTAGAGATCTAGAGGAAGCGTACAATGAGCAGTTCTTC

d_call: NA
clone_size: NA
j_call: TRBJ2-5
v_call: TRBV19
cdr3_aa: CASSMGFGVAAGQETQYF
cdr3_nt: TGTGCCAGTAGTATGGGCTTCGGGGTAGCGGCTGGACAAGAGACCCAGTACTTC

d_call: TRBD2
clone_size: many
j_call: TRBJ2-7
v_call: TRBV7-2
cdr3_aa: CASSSLHLAGGNLLHEQYF
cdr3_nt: TGTGCCAGCAGCTCGCTTCATCTAGCGGGGGGGAACCTCCTTCACGAGCAGTACTTC

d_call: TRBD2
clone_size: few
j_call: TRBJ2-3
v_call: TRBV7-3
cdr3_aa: CASSLMGLAGGLDTQYF
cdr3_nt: TGTGCCAGCAGCTTAATGGGACTAGCGGGAGGATTGGATACGCAGTATTTT

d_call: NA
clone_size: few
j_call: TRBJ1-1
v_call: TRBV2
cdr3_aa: CASRPGGVGTEAFF
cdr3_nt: TGTGCCAGCAGGCCGGGTGGGGTTGGCACTGAAGCTTTCTTT

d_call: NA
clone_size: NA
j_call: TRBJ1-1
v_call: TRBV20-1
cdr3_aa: CSARDPLKENTEAFF
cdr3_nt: TGCAGTGCTAGAGATCCCCTTAAGGAGAACACTGAAGCTTTCTTT

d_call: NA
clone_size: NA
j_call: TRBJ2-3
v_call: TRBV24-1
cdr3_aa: CATSDVTNTQYF
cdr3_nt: TGTGCCACCAGTGATGTCACGAATACGCAGTATTTT

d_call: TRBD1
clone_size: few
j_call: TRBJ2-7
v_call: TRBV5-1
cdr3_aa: CASSPSVGGQGAYEQYF
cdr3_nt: TGCGCCAGCAGCCCCTCTGTTGGGGGACAGGGGGCCTACGAGCAGTACTTC

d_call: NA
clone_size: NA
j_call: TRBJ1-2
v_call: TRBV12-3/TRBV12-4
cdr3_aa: CASSPGHLYGYTF
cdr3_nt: TGTGCCAGCAGCCCAGGACACCTCTATGGCTACACCTTC

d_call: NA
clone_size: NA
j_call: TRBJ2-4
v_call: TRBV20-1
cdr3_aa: CSARDSGGPTKNIQYF
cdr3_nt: TGCAGTGCTAGAGATAGCGGCGGACCCACCAAAAACATTCAGTACTTC

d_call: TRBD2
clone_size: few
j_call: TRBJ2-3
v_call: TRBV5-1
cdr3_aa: CASSLLRGGSTDTQYF
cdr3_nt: TGCGCCAGCAGCCTCCTACGGGGGGGTAGCACAGATACGCAGTATTTT

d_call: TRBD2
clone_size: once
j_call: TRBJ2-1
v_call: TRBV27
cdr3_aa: CASSLYPLAGGIDEQFF
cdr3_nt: TGTGCCAGCAGTTTATACCCACTAGCGGGGGGGATCGATGAGCAGTTCTTC

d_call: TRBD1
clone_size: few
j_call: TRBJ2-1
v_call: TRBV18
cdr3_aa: CASSPGAGGLGEQFF
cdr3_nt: TGTGCCAGCTCACCAGGGGCAGGGGGCCTTGGTGAGCAGTTCTTC

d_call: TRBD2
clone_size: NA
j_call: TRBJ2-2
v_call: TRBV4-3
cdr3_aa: CASSQPSGQNTGELFF
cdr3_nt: TGCGCCAGCAGCCAACCTAGCGGGCAGAACACCGGGGAGCTGTTTTTT

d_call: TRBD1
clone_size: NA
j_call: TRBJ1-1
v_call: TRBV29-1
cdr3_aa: CSVGETGWTEAFF
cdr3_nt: TGCAGCGTGGGAGAGACAGGGTGGACTGAAGCTTTCTTT

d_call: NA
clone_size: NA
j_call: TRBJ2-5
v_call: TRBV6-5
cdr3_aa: CASGGGAAAETQYF
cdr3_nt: TGTGCCAGCGGTGGTGGGGCTGCAGCAGAGACCCAGTACTTC

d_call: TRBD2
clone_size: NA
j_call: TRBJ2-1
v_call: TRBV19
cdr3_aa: CASSGGRTYNEQFF
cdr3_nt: TGTGCCAGTAGCGGCGGGAGGACCTACAATGAGCAGTTCTTC

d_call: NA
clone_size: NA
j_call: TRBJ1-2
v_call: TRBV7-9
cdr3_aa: CASSLADGYTF
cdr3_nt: TGTGCCAGCAGTCTCGCGGACGGCTACACCTTC

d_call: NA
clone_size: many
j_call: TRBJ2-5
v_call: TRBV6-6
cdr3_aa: CASRSPAGSGETQYF
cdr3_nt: TGTGCCAGCAGATCCCCGGCAGGGTCCGGGGAGACCCAGTACTTC

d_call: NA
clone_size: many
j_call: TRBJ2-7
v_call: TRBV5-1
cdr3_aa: CASSYPGAYEQYF
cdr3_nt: TGCGCCAGCAGCTACCCGGGGGCCTACGAGCAGTACTTC

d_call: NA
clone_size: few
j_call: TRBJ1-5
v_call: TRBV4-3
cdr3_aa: CASSQDPHGQHSNQPQHF
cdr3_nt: TGCGCCAGCAGCCAAGATCCGCATGGACAGCATAGCAATCAGCCCCAGCATTTT

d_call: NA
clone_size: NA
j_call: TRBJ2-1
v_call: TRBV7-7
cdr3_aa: CASSLEAGLHYNEQFF
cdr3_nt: TGTGCTAGCAGCTTAGAGGCGGGACTCCACTACAATGAGCAGTTCTTC

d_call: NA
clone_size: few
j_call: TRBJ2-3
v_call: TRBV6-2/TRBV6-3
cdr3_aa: CASSYGLVRFTDTQYF
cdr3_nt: TGTGCCAGCAGTTATGGTCTGGTTAGGTTCACAGATACGCAGTATTTT

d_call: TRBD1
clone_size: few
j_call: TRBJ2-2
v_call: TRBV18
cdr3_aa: CASSPSTLWRLDRGRTGELFF
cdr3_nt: TGTGCCAGCTCACCATCAACCCTATGGCGCCTGGACAGGGGGCGGACCGGGGAGCTGTTTTTT

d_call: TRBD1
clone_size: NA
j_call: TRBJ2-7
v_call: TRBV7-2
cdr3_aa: CASRRTGGRGEQYF
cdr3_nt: TGTGCCAGCAGGCGGACAGGGGGGCGCGGGGAGCAGTACTTC

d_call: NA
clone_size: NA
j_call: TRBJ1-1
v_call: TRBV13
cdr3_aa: CASSLKLGTEAFF
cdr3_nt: TGTGCCAGCAGCTTAAAATTAGGCACTGAAGCTTTCTTT

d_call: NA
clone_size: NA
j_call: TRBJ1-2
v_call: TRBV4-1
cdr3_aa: CASSQVVGSYGYTF
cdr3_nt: TGCGCCAGCAGCCAAGTTGTTGGTAGCTATGGCTACACCTTC

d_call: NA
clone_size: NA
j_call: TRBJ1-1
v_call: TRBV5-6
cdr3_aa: CASSSSLLVAFF
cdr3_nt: TGTGCCAGCAGCTCGTCGCTTTTAGTTGCTTTCTTT

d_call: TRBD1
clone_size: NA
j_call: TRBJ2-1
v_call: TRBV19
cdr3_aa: CASSSLQGVLTSSYNEQFF
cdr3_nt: TGTGCCAGTAGTTCCCTACAGGGGGTCCTGACGAGCTCCTACAATGAGCAGTTCTTC

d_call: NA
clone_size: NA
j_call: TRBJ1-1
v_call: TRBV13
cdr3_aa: CASSLGPPGAGMNTEAFF
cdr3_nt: TGTGCCAGCAGCTTAGGTCCCCCGGGGGCCGGGATGAACACTGAAGCTTTCTTT

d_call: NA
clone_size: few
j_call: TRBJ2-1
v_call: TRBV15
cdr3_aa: CATSRGPGSYNEQFF
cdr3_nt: TGTGCCACCAGCAGAGGGCCAGGATCCTACAATGAGCAGTTCTTC

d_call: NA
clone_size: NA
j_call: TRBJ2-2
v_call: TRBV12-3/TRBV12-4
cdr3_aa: CASSTSGVEVGELFF
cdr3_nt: TGTGCCAGCAGTACGTCAGGGGTGGAGGTCGGGGAGCTGTTTTTT

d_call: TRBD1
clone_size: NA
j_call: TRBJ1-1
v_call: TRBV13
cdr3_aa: CASSSDGTGNTEAFF
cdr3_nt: TGTGCCAGCAGCTCTGATGGGACAGGGAACACTGAAGCTTTCTTT

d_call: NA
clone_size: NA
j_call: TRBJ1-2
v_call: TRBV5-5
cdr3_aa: CASSSREGVYGYTF
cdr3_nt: TGTGCCAGCAGCTCACGGGAGGGCGTCTATGGCTACACCTTC

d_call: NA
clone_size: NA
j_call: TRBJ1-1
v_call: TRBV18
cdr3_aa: CASGKLGTSNEAFF
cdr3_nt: TGTGCCAGCGGGAAACTCGGGACAAGTAATGAAGCTTTCTTT

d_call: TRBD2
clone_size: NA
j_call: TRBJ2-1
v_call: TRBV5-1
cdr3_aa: CASSPGTTHNEQFF
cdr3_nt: TGCGCCAGCAGCCCCGGGACTACTCACAATGAGCAGTTCTTC

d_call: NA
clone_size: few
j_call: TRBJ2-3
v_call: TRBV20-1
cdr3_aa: CSASTPSTDTQYF
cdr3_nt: TGCAGTGCTAGTACTCCTAGCACAGATACGCAGTATTTT